This T cell receptor beta chain was obtained from a study of T cell responses to AZD1222 COVID-19 vaccine. General study results and limits: Reports indicate that nearly half of spike-specific TCRs are directed at unmutated variant regions. Every sample of the repertoires postdated the peak T cell response.

The CDR3 extends over 15 amino acids. The germline V gene has CDR1 SGHNT and CDR2 YYREEE (reference sequence). The V gene end was trimmed by 5 bases and the J gene end by 2 bases; junction bases not matched to a gene: 10. Assay: immunoSEQ multiplex PCR; the TCRdb copy retains only in-frame clones and omits some. The repertoire holds approximately 120,000 clones, 85% to 90% seen once, with about 4.4% in the top ten. About this clone: Antigen unknown.

It was second doses at about 4 or about 12 weeks that were pooled. Material: peripheral blood, obtained 28 days after the second AZD1222 dose. The V and J genes are TRBV5-4 and TRBJ2-7; 7 bases line up with TRBD1. The source is an adult who received the AZD1222 COVID-19 vaccine. This CDR3 is CASSDGPGQTYEQYF. The CDR3, as DNA: TGTGCCAGCAGTGACGGACCGGGACAGACCTACGAGCAGTACTTC.